These 12 T cell receptor beta chains came from one sample sequenced in a study of blood T cell repertoires in COVID-19. The protocol was immunoSEQ multiplex PCR, while the TCRdb copy is restricted to in-frame clones and leaves out a portion. The sample consists of about 290,000 clones, just under 85% of them appearing once. Sequenced input: peripheral blood. These receptors came from a woman aged 50 to 60 with active or convalescent COVID-19.

The chain uses TRBV7-2 and TRBJ2-1; TRBD2 might be the D (6 bases). Germline-derived CDR1 and CDR2 are SGHTA and FQGNSA. This CDR3 comprises 15 residues. The V gene lost 10 bases and the J gene lost 0 bases, with 16 bases spanning the gap. The CDR3 DNA reads TGTGCCATGGGGGAGGAGGGAAGCTCCTACAATGAGCAGTTCTTC. It encodes CAMGEEGSSYNEQFF.

The chain employs TRBV14 and TRBJ2-1, with D maybe TRBD2 (7 bases). Deletions cut 6 bases from V and 4 bases from J, with 19 bases between. This CDR3 comprises 16 residues. Germline CDR1 SGHDN, CDR2 FVKESK. The CDR3 spells CASSGGGAGTYNEQFF. DNA of the CDR3: TGTGCCAGCAGTGGGGGGGGCGCGGGAACTTACAATGAGCAGTTCTTC.

The chain recombines TRBV29-1 with TRBJ2-3, with TRBD2 matching 8 bases. V trimming: 6 bases; J trimming: 4 bases; junction bases outside the gene matches: 6. The CDR3 spans 13 residues. CDR1 and CDR2 from the germline V gene are SQVTM and ANQGSEA. The CDR3 region has the DNA TGCAGCGTGAGTAGCGGGAAGGCAGATACGCAGTATTTT. Protein sequence: CSVSSGKADTQYF.

This chain uses TRBV11-1 with TRBJ2-1; 12 bases align to TRBD2. J gave up 3 bases and V 4 bases, and 1 base lay outside the gene matches. The CDR3 contains 15 residues. Germline CDR1 and CDR2: SGHAT and FQDESV (reference sequence). For the CDR3, the DNA is TGTGCCAGCAGCTGGACTAGCGGGGTCTACAATGAGCAGTTCTTC. The encoded protein is CASSWTSGVYNEQFF. The full variable domain, in which reference TRBV11-1 and TRBJ2-1 provide the parts outside the CDR3, is EAEVAQSPRYKITEKSQAVAFWCDPISGHATLYWYRQILGQGPELLVQFQDESVVDDSQLPKDRFSAERLKGVDSTLKIQPAELGDSAMYLCASSWTSGVYNEQFFGPGTRLTVL.

The chain combines TRBV5-8 with TRBJ1-3, with TRBD1 matching over 9 bases. Germline CDR1 is SGHTS and CDR2 is YDEGEE. The CDR3 is made up of 17 amino acids. The J segment lost 2 bases and the V segment lost 4 bases, leaving 10 bases of the junction unmatched. This CDR3 reads CASSLRSGQGPGNTIYF. In DNA form, the CDR3 reads TGTGCCAGCAGCCTCCGATCGGGACAGGGACCTGGAAACACCATATATTTT.

The rearrangement links TRBV25-1 to TRBJ2-5, with D unresolved. CDR1 is MGHDK and CDR2 is SYGVNS in the germline V gene. The CDR3 length is 14 residues. With 1 base removed from V and 5 bases from J, the gap between germline ends came to 11 bases. As DNA, the CDR3 is TGTGCCAGCAGTGAATCCGGTCTTGTGGAGACCCAGTACTTC. This translates into CASSESGLVETQYF.

This clone was detected once. The chain recombines TRBV11-2 with TRBJ1-2, with D maybe TRBD1 (5 bases). V was clipped by 5 bases and J by 2 bases, with 9 bases between them. This CDR3 region has 13 residues. Germline V gene sequence: CDR1 SGHAT, CDR2 FQNNGV. DNA for the CDR3: TGTGCCAGCAGCCCGACAGACAACTATGGCTACACCTTC. Protein product: CASSPTDNYGYTF.

This chain joins TRBV29-1 and TRBJ1-2; D may be TRBD1 (6 bases). Trimming removed 7 bases at V and 3 bases at J, with 18 bases between. There are 14 residues in the CDR3. The germline V gene has CDR1 SQVTM and CDR2 ANQGSEA. This CDR3 reads CSAGEQGFHYGYTF. The CDR3 nucleotides read TGCAGCGCCGGAGAACAGGGATTTCACTATGGCTACACCTTC.

This sequence joins TRBV6-5 and TRBJ2-5; D possibly corresponds to TRBD2 (6 bases). Germline CDR1 reads MNHEY; CDR2 reads SVGAGI. The CDR3 length is 14 residues. The V end was cut by 5 bases, the J end by 2 bases, with 12 bases between. The CDR3 protein is CASSLLAEQETQYF. The CDR3 nucleotides read TGTGCCAGCAGTCTACTAGCAGAGCAAGAGACCCAGTACTTC.

CDR3 bases: TGTGCCAGCAGCGGCCCGACAGTTCCCCAAGAGACCCAGTACTTC. This gives the protein CASSGPTVPQETQYF. This chain joins TRBV2 and TRBJ2-5, with a possible D match to TRBD1 (5 bases). This CDR3 region has 15 residues. Germline loops: CDR1 SNHLY, CDR2 FYNNEI. The ends were cut back, 6 bases at V and 1 base at J, with 15 bases in the middle.

This clone was seen many times. The CDR3 nucleotides read TGTGCCACCAGCAGAGATCCCCAGGGCGGAGGCTACACCTTC. Its translation is CATSRDPQGGGYTF. V gene TRBV15 combines with J gene TRBJ1-2; weak D call: TRBD1 (5 bases). Germline V gene data show CDR1 as LNHNV and CDR2 as YYDKDF (reference sequence). CDR3 size: 14 residues. With 0 bases removed from V and 8 bases from J, the gap between germline ends came to 13 bases.

V usage is TRBV6-5 and J usage is TRBJ2-2; D is undetermined. Germline assignment: CDR1 MNHEY and CDR2 SVGAGI. This CDR3 has 13 amino acids. With 6 bases removed from V and 3 bases from J, the gap between germline ends came to 8 bases. The CDR3 nucleotides read TGTGCCAGCAGGGAGCAGTACACCGGGGAGCTGTTTTTT. It is translated as CASREQYTGELFF.